Detailed here is one T cell receptor beta chain. Its antigen is still unknown. This CDR3 is 18 amino acids long. CDR1 is SGHRS and CDR2 is YFSETQ in the germline V gene. J lost 9 bases, V lost 4 bases, and 14 bases had no gene match. The sample belongs to a study of T cells in localized non-small cell lung cancer. Study-wide results and caveats: Among the tissues sampled, uninvolved adjacent lung had the highest T cell clonality, above tumor. Adjacent lung tissue had a median about 58 of the top 100 clones found in the tumor.

Data came from immunoSEQ multiplex PCR; TCRdb stores just in-frame clones and leaves some out. This table holds 3,000 to 4,000 clones, approximately 21% found once. The sequenced sample was lung tumor tissue, obtained before any cancer treatment. The TCR sequence derives from a female donor aged 60 or older with stage II lung adenocarcinoma. The rearrangement links TRBV5-1 to TRBJ2-1; 15 bases agree with TRBD2. The CDR3 DNA reads TGCGCCAGCAGCCTAGACGTTACGGGACTAGCGGGAGGTTCTGAGCAGTTCTTC. It yields the protein CASSLDVTGLAGGSEQFF.